This T cell receptor (beta chain) was observed in a study of post-analysis software for immune sequencing data. Regarding the study as a whole: TRBV5-6, TRBV5-1 and TRBV20-1 were among roughly 5 TRBV segments more frequent in patients than controls. Samples made in the same batch grouped tightly together by F measure.

The library was made from cDNA and included unique molecular identifiers. Using its own MiXCR run on the PCR reads, TCRdb lists one record per CDR3 protein. There are 350,000 to 500,000 distinct CDR3 sequences in the sample; roughly 40% occur only once, and 7.5% to 8.5% lies in the top ten. The CDR3 runs 13 residues. The germline V gene encodes CDR1 MNHEY and CDR2 SMNVEV (reference sequence). On this clonotype itself: Its antigen is currently unknown.

The material sequenced was blood. The chain is built from TRBV27 and TRBJ2-4; 9 nucleotides agree with TRBD1. The J call may be in error: the DNA end matches TRBJ2-7 better. The sequence derives from a girl aged 2-9 years with multiple sclerosis. In DNA form, the CDR3 reads TGTGCCAGCAGATGGACAGGGGCTTACGAGCAGTACTTC. This sequence encodes CASRWTGAYEQYF.